This passage covers 3 T cell receptor beta chains from one sample sequenced in a study of blood T cell repertoires in COVID-19. Produced via immunoSEQ multiplex PCR; TCRdb's table is partial and in-frame only. The profile shows about 59,000 clones, around 80% of them singletons. Sequences were obtained from peripheral blood. The origin of the receptors is a woman in her 70s with acute or convalescent COVID-19.

This clone has just a few counts. The rearrangement joins TRBV28 to TRBJ1-4; possible D gene TRBD1, 5 bases. V was pared by 3 bases and J by 0 bases, with 11 bases between. The CDR3 runs to 16 residues. Germline CDR1 is MDHEN and CDR2 is SYDVKM. CDR3 amino acids: CASSFAGTPTNEKLFF. DNA of the CDR3: TGTGCCAGCAGTTTTGCGGGGACTCCAACTAATGAAAAACTGTTTTTT.

This chain links TRBV5-4 with TRBJ2-5, with 13 bases identical to TRBD2. There are 15 residues in the CDR3. Germline lookup yields CDR1 SGHNT and CDR2 YYREEE (reference sequence). J lost 4 bases, V lost 4 bases, and 4 bases had no gene match. In DNA, the CDR3 is TGTGCCAGCAGCGGGACTAGCGGGGTGAGAGAGACCCAGTACTTC. Translation: CASSGTSGVRETQYF. Variable domain in full (rest from reference TRBV5-4 and TRBJ2-5): ETGVTQSPTHLIKTRGQQVTLRCSSQSGHNTVSWYQQALGQGPQFIFQYYREEENGRGNFPPRFSGLQFPNYSSELNVNALELDDSALYLCASSGTSGVRETQYFGPGTRLLVL.

V and J are TRBV28 and TRBJ1-6, with 8 bases matching TRBD1. CDR3 length: 14 residues. Trimming at V came to 6 bases and at J to 8 bases, leaving 6 bases not matched to a gene. Germline assignment: CDR1 MDHEN and CDR2 SYDVKM. Here the CDR3 reads CASRETGADSPLHF. As DNA, the CDR3 is TGTGCCAGCAGAGAGACAGGGGCCGATTCACCCCTCCACTTT.